This T cell receptor beta chain is from a study of memory CD4+ T cells and cytomegalovirus serostatus. Assay used: immunoSEQ multiplex PCR; TCRdb lists only in-frame clones, some missing. The data contain roughly 49,000 clones, around 80% of them singletons. The sort gate was single viable CD3+CD4+CD8-CD45RO+ cells for memory CD4+ T cells. Remarks on this clone: Antigen: not known.

Study-level findings and limits: Each of approximately 73 CMV-associated TCRbeta sequences occurred in one to five individuals.

CDR3 length equals 16 residues. V was trimmed by 3 bases and J by 0 bases, leaving 16 bases between them. CDR1 SGHDT and CDR2 YYEEEE come from the germline V gene. This TCR derives from an adult in good health and CMV-seronegative. Sample: memory CD4+ T cells from blood. This chain joins TRBV5-6 and TRBJ2-7, with a weak D call TRBD2 (6 bases). The CDR3, as DNA: TGTGCCAGCAGCTGGGGCGCGGGGTCAAGCTCCTACGAGCAGTACTTC. Its protein product is CASSWGAGSSSYEQYF.